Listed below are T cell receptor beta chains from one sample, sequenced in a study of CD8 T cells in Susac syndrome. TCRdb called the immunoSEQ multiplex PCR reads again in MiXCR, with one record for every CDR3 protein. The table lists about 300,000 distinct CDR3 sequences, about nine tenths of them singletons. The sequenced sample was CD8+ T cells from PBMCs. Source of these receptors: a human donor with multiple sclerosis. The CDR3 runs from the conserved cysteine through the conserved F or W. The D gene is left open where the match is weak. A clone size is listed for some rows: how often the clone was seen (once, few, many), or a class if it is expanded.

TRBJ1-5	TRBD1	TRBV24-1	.	CATSDSRTGSNQPQHF	TGTGCCACCAGTGACAGTAGGACAGGGAGCAATCAGCCCCAGCATTTT
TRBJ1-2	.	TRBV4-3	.	CASSQSLMAFKGKGGYTF	TGCGCCAGCAGCCAATCTCTCATGGCCTTCAAAGGGAAGGGCGGCTACACCTTC
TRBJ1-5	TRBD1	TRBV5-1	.	CASSLATGHQPQHF	TGCGCCAGCAGCTTGGCGACAGGGCATCAGCCCCAGCATTTT
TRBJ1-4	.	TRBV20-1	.	CSARVGPFNEKLFF	TGCAGTGCTAGAGTGGGCCCATTTAATGAAAAACTGTTTTTT
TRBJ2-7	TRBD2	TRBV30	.	CAWSRLAGGYEQYF	TGTGCCTGGAGTCGGTTAGCGGGAGGCTACGAGCAGTACTTC
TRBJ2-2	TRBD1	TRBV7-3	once	CASSTPDRGLDTGELFF	TGTGCCAGCAGCACCCCGGACAGGGGGCTGGACACCGGGGAGCTGTTTTTT
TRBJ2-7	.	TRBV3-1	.	CASSGDFAYEQYF	TGTGCCAGCAGCGGGGACTTCGCCTACGAGCAGTACTTC
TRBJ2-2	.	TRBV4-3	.	CASSQEVGSTGELFF	TGCGCCAGCAGCCAAGAAGTAGGCTCTACCGGGGAGCTGTTTTTT
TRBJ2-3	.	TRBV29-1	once	CSVVSDTDTQYF	TGCAGCGTTGTGTCAGACACAGATACGCAGTATTTT
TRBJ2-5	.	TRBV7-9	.	CASSLTDYQETQYF	TGTGCCAGCAGCCTGACGGATTACCAAGAGACCCAGTACTTC
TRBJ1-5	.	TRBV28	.	CASSFSGGRGWPQHF	TGTGCCAGCAGTTTCTCCGGGGGGAGGGGCTGGCCCCAGCATTTT
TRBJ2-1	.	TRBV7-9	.	CASTPSYNEQFF	TGTGCCAGCACCCCCTCCTACAATGAGCAGTTCTTC
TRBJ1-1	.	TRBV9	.	CASSLSGGQNTEAFF	TGTGCCAGCAGCCTATCTGGGGGGCAGAACACTGAAGCTTTCTTT
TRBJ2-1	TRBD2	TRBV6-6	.	CASSYALAGNEQFF	TGTGCCAGCAGTTACGCCCTAGCGGGCAATGAGCAGTTCTTC
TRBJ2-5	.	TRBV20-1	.	CSAGGTASETQYF	TGCAGTGCCGGAGGGACCGCGTCGGAGACCCAGTACTTC
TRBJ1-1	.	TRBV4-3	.	CASSQDPSAASQTAFF	TGCGCCAGCAGCCAAGATCCCTCGGCAGCGTCCCAGACGGCTTTCTTT
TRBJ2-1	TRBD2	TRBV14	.	CASSQWRPGTSGRQYNEQFF	TGTGCCAGCAGCCAGTGGCGCCCCGGGACTAGCGGGAGGCAGTACAATGAGCAGTTCTTC
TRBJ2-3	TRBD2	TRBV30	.	CAWSRTGGRTDTQYF	TGTGCCTGGAGTAGAACGGGAGGGAGAACAGATACGCAGTATTTT
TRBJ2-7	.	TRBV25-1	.	CASSEFRRGLRSYEQYF	TGTGCCAGCAGTGAATTTAGGAGGGGACTTAGAAGCTACGAGCAGTACTTC
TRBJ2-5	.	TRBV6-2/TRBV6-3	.	CASKEVIGETQYF	TGTGCCAGCAAGGAGGTGATAGGAGAGACCCAGTACTTC
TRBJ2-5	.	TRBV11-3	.	CASPSWGDPASQYF	TGTGCCAGCCCCTCGTGGGGAGACCCAGCATCCCAGTACTTC
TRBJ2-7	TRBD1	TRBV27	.	CASSSTFGTGVEQYF	TGTGCCAGCAGTTCCACCTTCGGGACAGGGGTCGAGCAGTACTTC
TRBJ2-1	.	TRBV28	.	CASSLLRGPIYEQFF	TGTGCCAGCAGTTTATTAAGGGGACCCATCTATGAGCAGTTCTTC
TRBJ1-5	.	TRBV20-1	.	CSAQGYSNQPQHF	TGCAGTGCCCAGGGTTATAGCAATCAGCCCCAGCATTTT
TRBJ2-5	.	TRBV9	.	CASSPTALLGQETQYF	TGTGCCAGCAGCCCGACCGCCCTCCTCGGCCAAGAGACCCAGTACTTC
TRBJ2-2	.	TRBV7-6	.	CASSSGTPITGLFF	TGTGCCAGCAGCTCCGGGACACCGATCACCGGGCTGTTTTTT
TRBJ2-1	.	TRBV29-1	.	CSVEWTLNEQFF	TGCAGCGTTGAATGGACCCTCAATGAGCAGTTCTTC
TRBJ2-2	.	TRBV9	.	CASSPTDGRGPGTGELFF	TGTGCCAGCAGCCCTACAGACGGGAGGGGGCCTGGGACCGGGGAGCTGTTTTTT
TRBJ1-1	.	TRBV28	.	CAITTVTSEAFF	TGTGCAATTACTACAGTCACGAGCGAAGCTTTCTTT
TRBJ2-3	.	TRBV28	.	CASRIQRTSTDTQYF	TGTGCCAGCAGGATACAGAGGACTAGCACAGATACGCAGTATTTT
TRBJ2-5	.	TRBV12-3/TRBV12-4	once	CASRPTRYQETQYF	TGTGCCAGCAGGCCGACGCGGTACCAAGAGACCCAGTACTTC
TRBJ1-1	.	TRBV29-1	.	CSVEGRPQGREAFF	TGCAGCGTTGAAGGCCGCCCGCAGGGAAGAGAAGCTTTCTTT
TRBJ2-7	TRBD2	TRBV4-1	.	CASSRLAGSSYEQYF	TGCGCCAGCAGCCGACTAGCGGGGAGCTCCTACGAGCAGTACTTC
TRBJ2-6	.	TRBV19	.	CASSIGLRSGANVLTF	TGTGCCAGTAGTATCGGACTCCGCTCTGGGGCCAACGTCCTGACTTTC
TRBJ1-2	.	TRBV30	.	CAWSVVTNYGYTF	TGTGCCTGGAGTGTTGTAACTAACTATGGCTACACCTTC
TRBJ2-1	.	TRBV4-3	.	CASSQEGSGSYNEQFF	TGCGCCAGCAGCCAAGAAGGTAGCGGATCCTACAATGAGCAGTTCTTC
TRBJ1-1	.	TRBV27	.	CASSPGTGLEAFF	TGTGCCAGCAGTCCAGGGACGGGACTTGAAGCTTTCTTT
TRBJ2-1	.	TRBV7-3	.	CASSLKMGVHNEQFF	TGTGCCAGCAGCTTAAAGATGGGGGTTCACAATGAGCAGTTCTTC
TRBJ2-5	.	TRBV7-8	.	CASSLLVETQYF	TGTGCCAGCAGCTTATTAGTGGAGACCCAGTACTTC
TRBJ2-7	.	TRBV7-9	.	CASSSGARESSYEQYF	TGTGCCAGCAGCTCGGGCGCGAGGGAGAGCTCCTACGAGCAGTACTTC
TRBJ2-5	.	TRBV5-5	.	CASSSRTPVRETQYF	TGTGCCAGCAGCTCGAGGACCCCCGTACGAGAGACCCAGTACTTC
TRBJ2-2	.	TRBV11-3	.	CASSSLSWGLGTGELFF	TGTGCCAGCAGCTCACTTTCTTGGGGCCTAGGGACCGGGGAGCTGTTTTTT
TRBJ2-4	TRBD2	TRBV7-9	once	CASSNPHGGRNIQYF	TGTGCCAGCAGTAATCCACACGGGGGGAGAAACATTCAGTACTTC
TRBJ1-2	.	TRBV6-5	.	CASSYGQGLSYGYTF	TGTGCCAGCAGTTACGGGCAGGGTTTGAGCTATGGCTACACCTTC
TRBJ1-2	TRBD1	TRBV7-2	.	CASSLVGQGAGGYTF	TGTGCCAGCAGCTTAGTTGGGCAGGGGGCAGGTGGCTACACCTTC